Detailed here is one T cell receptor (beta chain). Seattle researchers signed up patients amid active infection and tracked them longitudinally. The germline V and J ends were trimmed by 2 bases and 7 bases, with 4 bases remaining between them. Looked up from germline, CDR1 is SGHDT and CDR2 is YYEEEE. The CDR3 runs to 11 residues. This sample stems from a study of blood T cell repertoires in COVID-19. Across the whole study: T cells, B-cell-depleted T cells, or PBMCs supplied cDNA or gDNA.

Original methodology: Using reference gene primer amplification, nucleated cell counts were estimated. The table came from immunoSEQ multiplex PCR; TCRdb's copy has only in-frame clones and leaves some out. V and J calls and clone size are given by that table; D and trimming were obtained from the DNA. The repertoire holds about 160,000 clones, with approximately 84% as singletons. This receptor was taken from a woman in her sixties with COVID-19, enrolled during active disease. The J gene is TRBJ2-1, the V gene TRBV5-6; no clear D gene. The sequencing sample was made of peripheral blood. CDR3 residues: CASSFHNEQFF. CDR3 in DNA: TGTGCCAGCAGCTTCCATAATGAGCAGTTCTTC.